The 26 T cell receptor beta chains in this list originate from one sample, sequenced in a study of CD8 T cells in ankylosing spondylitis. TCRdb reprocessed the 5' RACE reads with MiXCR, giving one entry per CDR3 protein. The profile shows roughly 180,000 distinct CDR3 sequences, roughly 10% of them singletons. Sequencing input: blood, either unsorted or a sorted T cell fraction (not recorded which). The receptors shown here come from a female donor with ankylosing spondylitis or in good health (not recorded which).

The V call is TRBV27, the J call TRBJ2-5, with D perhaps matching TRBD1 or TRBD2 (5 bases each). V dropped 4 bases and J dropped 3 bases, with 9 bases sitting between them. The CDR3 spans 13 residues. The germline gives CDR1 MNHEY, CDR2 SMNVEV (reference sequence). The CDR3 protein is CASSWGREETQYF. In nucleotides, the CDR3 is TGTGCCAGCAGTTGGGGACGAGAAGAGACCCAGTACTTC.

This clonotype was counted ten times or more. This rearrangement joins TRBV29-1 to TRBJ2-1; 11 nucleotides align to TRBD2. Germline trimming cut 3 bases from V and 8 bases from J; bases unmatched to any gene: 6. This CDR3 region has 14 residues. The V gene's germline CDR1 is SQVTM and CDR2 ANQGSEA. DNA of the CDR3: TGCAGCGTTGAGGGACTAGCGGCTTCCGATGAGCAGTTCTTC. Encoded protein: CSVEGLAASDEQFF.

This clonotype was recorded a few times. V gene TRBV29-1 combines with J gene TRBJ2-1, with unresolved D. Germline V gene sequence: CDR1 SQVTM, CDR2 ANQGSEA. Trimming pared 3 bases from V and 8 bases from J, leaving 11 bases between. This CDR3 is built from 12 residues. CDR3 sequence reads: CSVDGAGDEQFF. DNA for the CDR3: TGCAGCGTTGACGGAGCCGGCGATGAGCAGTTCTTC.

This clonotype was recorded at least ten times. The V and J genes are TRBV11-2 and TRBJ2-1; D unresolved. The CDR3 sequence is 15 residues long. Germline-derived CDR1 and CDR2 are SGHAT and FQNNGV. Trimming took 2 bases from V and 0 from J, leaving 8 bases between them. CDR3 in amino acids: CASSLRMSSYNEQFF. CDR3 coding DNA: TGTGCCAGCAGCTTAAGGATGAGCTCCTACAATGAGCAGTTCTTC.

The chain is built from TRBV2 and TRBJ2-1; 8 nucleotides match TRBD2. The V segment lost 4 bases and the J segment 9 bases; nucleotides outside the gene matches: 11. The CDR3 has 15 amino acids. Germline CDR1 is SNHLY and CDR2 is FYNNEI. CDR3 loop: CASSVLGSGVLEQFF. The CDR3 DNA reads as TGTGCCAGCAGTGTCCTTGGTAGCGGGGTACTTGAGCAGTTCTTC.

The table lists this clonotype with many counts. The genes are TRBV28 and TRBJ2-1; 7 positions match TRBD2. Germline-derived CDR1 and CDR2 are MDHEN and SYDVKM. The CDR3 sequence is 13 residues long. V gave up 6 bases and J gave up 7 bases; unmatched junction bases: 6. CDR3 DNA: TGTGCCAGCAGAGCCGTCGGGGGGAATGAGCAGTTCTTC. Amino acids: CASRAVGGNEQFF.

This clonotype showed up just a few times. V is TRBV4-3 and J is TRBJ2-7; TRBD2 is a possible D gene (6 bases). V lost 0 bases and J lost 6, with 18 bases in between. This CDR3 comprises 16 residues. Germline V gives CDR1 LGHNA, CDR2 YSLEER. CDR3 region: CASSQDLGGPLGEQYF. The CDR3 DNA is TGCGCCAGCAGCCAAGATCTCGGGGGACCCTTAGGCGAGCAGTACTTC.

This sequence joins TRBV27 and TRBJ2-1; tentative D call: TRBD2 (6 bases). Trimming removed 0 bases from V and 0 bases from J, with 15 bases in between. Germline V CDR1 and CDR2: MNHEY, SMNVEV (reference sequence). The CDR3 has 18 residues. The CDR3 loop reads CASSLSGLAKSSYNEQFF. As DNA, the CDR3 is TGTGCCAGCAGTTTATCGGGGCTAGCGAAGAGCTCCTACAATGAGCAGTTCTTC.

The chain combines TRBV7-9 with TRBJ2-7, with D unresolved. The CDR3 extends over 14 amino acids. Germline loops: CDR1 SEHNR, CDR2 FQNEAQ (reference sequence). The V end was cut by 3 bases, the J end by 4 bases, with 13 bases between. The CDR3 spells CASSFNLRKYEQYF. In nucleotides, the CDR3 is TGTGCCAGCAGCTTCAACCTCCGAAAGTACGAGCAGTACTTC.

J is TRBJ1-2 and V is TRBV6-2 or TRBV6-3, with D unclear. This CDR3 spans 16 amino acids. Germline V gives CDR1 MNHEY, CDR2 SVGEGT. With 5 bases removed from V and 5 bases from J, the gap between germline ends came to 21 bases. The CDR3: CASSHSLTRLVYGYTF. CDR3 nucleotides: TGTGCCAGCAGTCACAGCCTGACACGCTTGGTTTATGGCTACACCTTC.

The chain carries TRBV6-5 and TRBJ2-2; D ambiguous. Trimming cost V 0 bases and J 6 bases, with 14 bases left between them. The CDR3 has 16 amino acids. Looked up from germline, CDR1 is MNHEY and CDR2 is SVGAGI. The CDR3 region has the DNA TGTGCCAGCAGTTACTCGATGGCAGAATTTCCCGGGGAGCTGTTTTTT. It specifies CASSYSMAEFPGELFF.

The chain has TRBV7-9 and TRBJ2-7; D ambiguous. Trimming pared 4 bases from V and 3 bases from J, leaving 7 bases between. The CDR3 covers 12 residues. Germline CDR1 SEHNR, CDR2 FQNEAQ (reference sequence). CDR3 bases: TGTGCCAGCAGCTACGGGTACTACGAGCAGTACTTC. This sequence encodes CASSYGYYEQYF.

V is TRBV5-1 and J is TRBJ1-2; D remains ambiguous. V dropped 0 bases and J dropped 4 bases, with 13 bases sitting between them. This CDR3 contains 15 residues. The V gene's germline CDR1 is SGHRS and CDR2 YFSETQ. The CDR3 DNA reads as TGCGCCAGCAGCTTGGACAGAGGCCTAATCTATGGCTACACCTTC. This encodes CASSLDRGLIYGYTF.

The chain links TRBV24-1 to TRBJ2-1, with 8 bases aligning to TRBD2. CDR3 size: 15 residues. The J segment lost 8 bases and the V segment lost 9 bases, leaving 14 bases of the junction unmatched. CDR1 is KGHDR, CDR2 SFDVKD, per germline. CDR3 in amino acids: CATPLVKSGSHEQFF. Written as DNA, the CDR3 is TGTGCCACCCCTCTCGTCAAGAGCGGGAGCCATGAGCAGTTCTTC.

The chain is built from TRBV11-2 and TRBJ2-5; D unresolved. V lost 3 bases, J lost 5 bases, and 25 bases lay in between. The germline V gene has CDR1 SGHAT and CDR2 FQNNGV. This CDR3 has 18 residues. In DNA, the CDR3 is TGTGCCAGCAGCTTGGGTATAAACTCGCGGAGAGGAAGGGAGACCCAGTACTTC. Its protein is CASSLGINSRRGRETQYF.

The chain combines TRBV6-1 with TRBJ2-3, with 12 bases fitting TRBD2. The CDR3 runs 19 residues. CDR1 is MNHNS and CDR2 is SASEGT in the germline V gene. The trim removed 7 bases at V and 4 bases at J, leaving 18 bases unmatched. Written as DNA, the CDR3 is TGTGCCAGCACCCCGTCTCGTTTGACTAGCGGGAGCTGGGCAGATACGCAGTATTTT. This codes for CASTPSRLTSGSWADTQYF.

This clonotype turned up a few times. J is TRBJ2-1 and V is TRBV7-9; TRBD2 matches at 10 bases. With 5 bases clipped from V and 4 bases from J, the junction kept 8 bases outside the gene matches. Per the germline V gene, CDR1 is SEHNR and CDR2 is FQNEAQ (reference sequence). This CDR3 is built from 16 residues. The CDR3: CASSPASGSGYNEQFF. CDR3 in DNA: TGTGCCAGCAGCCCAGCTAGCGGGAGTGGGTACAATGAGCAGTTCTTC.

V usage is TRBV9 and J usage is TRBJ1-4; the D is unclear. This CDR3 has 13 residues. Deletions cut 3 bases from V and 8 bases from J, with 11 bases between. CDR1 and CDR2 (germline): SGDLS, YYNGEE. CDR3 protein: CASSARGYEKLFF. The CDR3 DNA is TGTGCCAGCAGCGCCCGAGGGTACGAAAAACTGTTTTTT.

This clonotype has only a few counts. The rearrangement uses TRBV20-1 and TRBJ1-2; D uncertain. From germline, CDR1 is DFQATT and CDR2 SNEGSKA (reference sequence). Between the trimmed V and J ends, which lost 0 bases and 3 bases, there was a span of 17 bases. The CDR3 extends over 16 amino acids. The CDR3, as DNA: TGCAGTGCTAGAGATCGCGAGGGCTTTTGGGACTATGGCTACACCTTC. Its protein is CSARDREGFWDYGYTF.

In this sample, this clonotype turned up a few times. The CDR3 protein is CASSLAVPTGELFF. CDR3 DNA: TGTGCCAGCAGCTTAGCGGTTCCCACCGGGGAGCTGTTTTTT. V gene TRBV7-6 combines with J gene TRBJ2-2, with no clear D. The CDR3 is made up of 14 amino acids. Per germline, CDR1 SGHVS and CDR2 FNYEAQ. V was pared by 0 bases and J by 4 bases, with 6 bases between. The complete variable domain, with remaining parts taken from reference TRBV7-6 and TRBJ2-2, reads GAGVSQSPRYKVTKRGQDVALRCDPISGHVSLYWYRQALGQGPEFLTYFNYEAQQDKSGLPNDRFSAERPEGSISTLTIQRTEQRDSAMYRCASSLAVPTGELFFGEGSRLTVL.

The rearrangement uses TRBV15 and TRBJ1-6; a weak D match, TRBD1 (5 bases). V lost 4 bases to trimming and J lost 6 bases, with 10 bases between them. Per germline, CDR1 LNHNV and CDR2 YYDKDF (reference sequence). There are 14 residues in the CDR3. The CDR3: CATSTGTFNSPLHF. The CDR3 region has the DNA TGTGCCACCAGCACAGGGACCTTTAATTCACCCCTCCACTTT.

This chain uses TRBV7-3 with TRBJ1-6, with TRBD1 matching over 8 bases. This CDR3 contains 15 residues. The germline CDR1 and CDR2 sequences are SGHTA and FQGTGA. V was pared by 2 bases and J by 10 bases, with 7 bases of the junction left unmatched. The CDR3: CASSLEGTGLSPLHF. The CDR3 DNA is TGTGCCAGCAGCTTAGAGGGGACAGGCCTCTCACCCCTCCACTTT.

The rearrangement joins TRBV7-9 to TRBJ2-7; TRBD1 matches 10 bases. CDR1 SEHNR and CDR2 FQNEAQ come from the germline V gene (reference sequence). The CDR3 is 14 amino acids. V lost 4 bases, J lost 5 bases, and 5 bases stayed unmatched. In nucleotides, the CDR3 is TGTGCCAGCAGCTCCTCCGGGACAGGGGACGAGCAGTACTTC. Protein sequence: CASSSSGTGDEQYF.

At least ten counts were recorded for this clonotype. The chain links TRBV29-1 to TRBJ1-4; possible D gene TRBD1, 5 bases. Germline loops: CDR1 SQVTM, CDR2 ANQGSEA. There are 12 residues in the CDR3. Trimming stripped 4 bases from V and 12 bases from J, with 15 bases between. The CDR3 protein is CSVVVASGELFF. In DNA form, the CDR3 reads TGCAGCGTTGTGGTGGCATCGGGGGAACTGTTTTTT.

This clonotype has just a few counts. The V and J genes are TRBV6-2 or TRBV6-3 and TRBJ2-1; TRBD1 might be the D (5 bases). CDR3 length: 14 residues. In germline, CDR1 is MNHEY, CDR2 SVGEGT. With 6 bases removed from V and 2 bases from J, the gap between germline ends came to 11 bases. CDR3 protein: CASRPGLPYNEQFF. CDR3 in DNA: TGTGCCAGCAGGCCAGGGCTCCCCTACAATGAGCAGTTCTTC.

In this sample, this clonotype turned up many times. This chain joins TRBV6-6 and TRBJ1-4; D gene uncertain. This CDR3 contains 11 residues. Trimming removed 2 bases from V and 12 bases from J, with 7 bases in between. CDR1 and CDR2 from the germline V gene are MNHNY and SVGAGI (reference sequence). The CDR3 DNA is TGTGCCAGCAGTTACGACGGGGAACTGTTTTTT. It translates to CASSYDGELFF.